The 2 T cell receptor beta chains in this list originate from one sample, sequenced in a study of Ad26.COV2.S vaccination and SARS-CoV-2 variants. Some clones are missing from TCRdb's copy, which holds only in-frame ones; the method was immunoSEQ multiplex PCR. The sample contains approximately 420,000 clones, roughly 90% of which appear only once. The sample's treatment: 19 received Ad26.COV2.S at low or high dose, single or two shots; several received placebo; per-sample allocation not given. Sampling took place 63 days after the first vaccine or placebo injection. The sequencing used peripheral blood, collected in a trial of Ad26.COV2.S vaccine versus placebo. The receptor set was obtained from a person aged 18-60 years who received the Ad26.COV2.S COVID-19 vaccine or a placebo.

V usage is TRBV7-8 and J usage is TRBJ2-1, with D possibly TRBD1 on 5 matching bases. CDR1 and CDR2 from the germline V gene are SGHVS and FQNEAQ. V was pared by 5 bases and J by 8 bases, with 16 bases between. This CDR3 is 14 amino acids long. The CDR3 nucleotides are TGTGCCAGCAGCCGCAGTCGAGACAGCTATGAGCAGTTCTTC. This translates into CASSRSRDSYEQFF.

The chain has TRBV5-1 and TRBJ1-1, with D possibly TRBD1 on 6 matching bases. The CDR3 is 13 amino acids. V lost 3 bases and J lost 1, with 7 bases in between. From germline, CDR1 is SGHRS and CDR2 YFSETQ. The CDR3 reads CASSSTGNTEAFF. The CDR3 region has the DNA TGCGCCAGCAGCTCGACAGGGAACACTGAAGCTTTCTTT.